One TCR beta chain is described in this entry. These data belong to a study of blood T cell repertoires in COVID-19. Study-wide context: Acute and convalescent COVID-19 samples came from the United States, Italy and Spain. T cells, B-cell-depleted T cells, or PBMCs supplied cDNA or gDNA.

Per the original methods: Amplification of reference gene primers provided the estimated nucleated cell counts. The protocol was immunoSEQ multiplex PCR, while the TCRdb copy is restricted to in-frame clones and leaves out a portion. V and J calls plus clone size are reproduced from that table; the DNA served to infer D and trimming. Of under 85,000 clones in the sample, about 81% were seen once. Germline V gives CDR1 MDHEN, CDR2 SYDVKM. The CDR3 runs 14 residues. J gave up 0 bases and V 7 bases, and 6 bases lay outside the gene matches. This TCR was sampled from an elderly man with acute or convalescent COVID-19. The chain couples TRBV28 to TRBJ2-7, with 7 bases that match TRBD1. The specimen was peripheral blood. The CDR3: CASNLGTDSYEQYF. Written as DNA, the CDR3 is TGTGCCAGCAACCTCGGGACAGACTCCTACGAGCAGTACTTC.